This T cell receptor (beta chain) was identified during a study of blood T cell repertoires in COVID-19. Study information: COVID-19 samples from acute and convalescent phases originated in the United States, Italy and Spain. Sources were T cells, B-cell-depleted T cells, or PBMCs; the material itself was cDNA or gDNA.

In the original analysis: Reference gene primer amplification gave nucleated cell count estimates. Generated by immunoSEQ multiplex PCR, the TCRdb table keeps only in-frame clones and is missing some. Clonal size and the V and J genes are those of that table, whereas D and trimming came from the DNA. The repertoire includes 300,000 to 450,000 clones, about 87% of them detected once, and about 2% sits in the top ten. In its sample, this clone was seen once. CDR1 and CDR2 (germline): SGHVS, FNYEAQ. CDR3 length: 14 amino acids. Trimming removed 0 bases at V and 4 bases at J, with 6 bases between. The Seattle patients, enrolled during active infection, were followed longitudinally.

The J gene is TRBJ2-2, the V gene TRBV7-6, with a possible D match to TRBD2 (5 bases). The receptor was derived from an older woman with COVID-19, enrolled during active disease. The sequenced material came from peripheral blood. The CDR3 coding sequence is TGTGCCAGCAGCTTAGCAGGGAGCACCGGGGAGCTGTTTTTT. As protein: CASSLAGSTGELFF.